This entry is about one T cell receptor beta chain. This entry belongs to a study of control samples from healthy donors and cancer patients. Germline V gives CDR1 MNHEY, CDR2 SVGAGI. V lost 7 bases to trimming and J lost 4 bases; unmatched junction nucleotides: 2. The CDR3 has 14 residues. Sequencing used immunoSEQ multiplex PCR; TCRdb keeps in-frame clones, though not all of them. Among 15,000 to 20,000 clones listed, roughly nine tenths were seen once. The sequenced sample consisted of PBMCs. This receptor was taken from a man aged 55-75 years with head and neck cancer. The rearrangement joins TRBV6-5 to TRBJ2-1; TRBD2 agrees at 12 bases. The CDR3 region is CASTSGGGYNEQFF. CDR3 bases: TGTGCCAGCACTAGCGGGGGGGGGTACAATGAGCAGTTCTTC.